This T cell receptor (beta chain) was found in a study of T cell responses to AZD1222 COVID-19 vaccine (dated by TCRdb to about 2021). With respect to the entire study: Because spike-specific TCR depth and breadth did not differ between the two schedules, AZD1222 recipients who got a second dose at roughly 4 weeks were pooled with those who got a second dose at roughly 12 weeks. Trial participants were enrolled into age subgroups of 18-55, 56-69 and 70-plus years, which contained around 140, 26 and 57 TCR-sequenced participants, respectively. TCR sequencing covered roughly 230 trial participants: 207 given two doses of AZD1222 and around 26 given two doses of MenACWY control vaccine. The investigation overall reported the following: Conclusions about previously exposed vaccinees are limited because only six or seven AZD1222 recipients were SARS-CoV-2 seropositive at baseline. A significant rise in spike-specific TCR breadth and depth was observed after two AZD1222 doses relative to day 0 and relative to MenACWY recipients. Because no samples from the day 14 peak response were available, repertoires could be characterized only after the peak T cell response. Nearly half of unique spike-specific TCRs reportedly recognized epitopes outside regions mutated in the B.1.351 and B.1.1.7 variants. Most participants were white British and females outnumbered males, and the authors suggested that clonal diversity may have been underestimated. The whole spike protein was spanned by vaccine-associated CD4 TCRs, and dominant responses were seen in regions 160-218 and 743-854. The 56-69-year group was small, and its depth increase did not reach significance, likely because of low power.

The time point tag for this specimen amounts to: baseline before first vaccination. Samples from vaccinated people were obtained from the UK trials COV001 and COV002, which included a single-blind randomized controlled phase 2/3 trial of AZD1222 (ChAdOx1 nCoV-19) in healthy adults. Trial participant PBMC samples were collected at day 0 and day 28 after the second dose for TCRbeta chain sequencing. In regard to this clone: Its antigen remains undetermined. No base-level quality is on record; no much larger clone is a single base apart.

V is shortened by 4 bases, J by 7 bases, and the region joining them spans 14 bases. From the cysteine through the phenylalanine, the CDR3 covers 14 amino acids. The CDR3 DNA has 42 bases and is translated from base 1. From a lookup of the germline V gene, CDR1 and CDR2 are SGDLS and YYNGEE. The CDR3 regions of human TCRbeta chains were analyzed by immunosequencing. In the authors' own workflow: TCRs in the repertoires were matched against a reference library of SARS-CoV-2-specific TCRs that had been generated with the MIRA antigen-specificity platform. Breadth meant the fraction of unique TCRs that were SARS-CoV-2-associated, whereas depth meant the fraction of total T cells that were SARS-CoV-2-associated. Using the MIRA data, every spike-specific TCR was mapped to the spike region that the TCR reacted to and assigned to either a CD4 or a CD8 class. Log10-transformed breadth and depth values were compared by one-way ANOVA with Sidak's multiple comparisons tests. The immuneACCESS repertoire file appears here via TCRdb, limited to in-frame rearrangements. These files lack a portion of the clones; in checked studies, under half of the deficit traces to unresolved V genes, and the cause of the others is not known. The DNA was the basis for D and trimming; V, J and clone size are from that table. The table for this sample lists approximately 97,000 clones; approximately 81% of them were counted only once. Of the sample, 15% to 20% falls within the top ten clones.

This TCR came from an adult in good health. Material: peripheral blood, obtained on day 0 of AZD1222 vaccination. This sequence uses TRBV9 and TRBJ2-2; a weak D assignment points to TRBD1 (5 bases agree). The CDR3 reads as follows: CASSSRVGGGELFF. The DNA sequence is TGTGCCAGCAGCTCCAGGGTAGGCGGCGGGGAGCTGTTTTTT. Extended through the reference TRBV9 and TRBJ2-2 proteins, this CDR3 yields the full variable domain: DSGVTQTPKHLITATGQRVTLRCSPRSGDLSVYWYQQSLDQGLQFLIQYYNGEERAKGNILERFSAQQFPDLHSELNLSSLELGDSALYFCASSSRVGGGELFFGEGSRLTVL.